This T cell receptor (beta chain) was recovered during a study of blood T cell repertoires in COVID-19. Study information: Sites in the United States, Italy and Spain provided acute and convalescent COVID-19 samples. T cells, B-cell-depleted T cells, or PBMCs supplied cDNA or gDNA.

The germline CDR1 and CDR2 sequences are SGHAT and FQNNGV. J lost 6 bases, V lost 1 base, and 8 bases had no gene match. CDR3 length equals 15 residues. As originally analysed: Reference gene primer amplification gave estimated nucleated cell counts. Only in-frame clones appear in the TCRdb table, and some are missing; sequencing was by immunoSEQ multiplex PCR. V and J calls and clone size are given by that table; D and trimming were obtained from the DNA. Of a few hundred thousand clones listed, roughly 83% are singletons. This TCR came from a woman aged 45-60 years with acute or convalescent COVID-19. The rearrangement joins TRBV11-2 to TRBJ2-7; TRBD1 aligns across 8 bases. Input material: peripheral blood. The CDR3 loop is CASSLVSRQGSEQYF. CDR3 nucleotides: TGTGCCAGCAGCTTAGTCTCGCGACAGGGGTCCGAGCAGTACTTC. Supplemented by reference TRBV11-2 and TRBJ2-7, the full variable domain reads EAGVAQSPRYKIIEKRQSVAFWCNPISGHATLYWYQQILGQGPKLLIQFQNNGVVDDSQLPKDRFSAERLKGVDSTLKIQPAKLEDSAVYLCASSLVSRQGSEQYFGPGTRLTVT.